This T cell receptor (beta chain) comes out of a study (dated 2022 in TCRdb). TCR beta chain repertoires were profiled by survey-level sequencing on the immunoSEQ platform. The source study handled its data this way. CDR3 amino acid length spectratypes and V-J pairing frequencies were compared, and repertoire diversity was measured with the inverse Simpson index. TCR beta CDR3 sequences were matched against VDJdb to annotate clonotypes specific to SARS-CoV-2, CMV, influenza A and EBV. The source is immuneACCESS, and TCRdb retained only in-frame sequences with V and J called. Part of the clones is not carried over; for the studies checked, unresolved V genes explain less than half of this, and the remainder is unexplained. Clone size and V and J calls were adopted from that table, with D and trimming inferred from the DNA. Within this sample are tens of thousands of clones, with approximately 95% of them counted one time only. Together, the top ten hold about 10% of the sample.

Details on this clone: Its binding antigen is unknown. Per-nucleotide qualities are absent, and no much larger clonotype sits a single base away.

General findings and caveats noted by the study authors: According to the authors, more investigation is needed, including longitudinal sampling and evaluation of a control group.

PBMCs were isolated from peripheral blood, and TCR beta sequencing was performed on genomic DNA from unsorted PBMCs. The CDR3 holds 14 amino acids from the cysteine to the phenylalanine. The CDR3 DNA has 42 bases and is translated from base 1. Taken from the germline V gene (reference sequence), the CDR1 and CDR2 loops are MNHEY and SMNVEV. Trimming removed 2 bases from V and 8 bases from J, leaving 15 bases between the germline ends. The origin of this receptor is a man aged 35 to 55 with rheumatoid arthritis. The chain is made from TRBV27 and TRBJ1-2; no D gene is confidently identified. The sequencing sample was made of PBMCs. The CDR3 region: CASSLGGPRGGYTF. The DNA sequence is TGTGCCAGCAGTTTAGGCGGACCTAGAGGAGGCTACACCTTC.